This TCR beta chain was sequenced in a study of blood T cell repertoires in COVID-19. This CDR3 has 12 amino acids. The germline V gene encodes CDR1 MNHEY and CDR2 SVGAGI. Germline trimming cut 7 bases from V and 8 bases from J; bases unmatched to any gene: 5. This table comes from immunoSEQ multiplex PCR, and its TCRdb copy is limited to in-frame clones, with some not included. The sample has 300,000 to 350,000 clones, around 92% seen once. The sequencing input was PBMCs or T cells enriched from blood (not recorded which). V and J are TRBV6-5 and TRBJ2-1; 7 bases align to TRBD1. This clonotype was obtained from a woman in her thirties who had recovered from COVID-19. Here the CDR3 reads CASTQGLDEQFF. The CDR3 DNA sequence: TGTGCCAGCACACAGGGGCTTGATGAGCAGTTCTTC.